Each of the 5 T cell receptor beta chains below was sequenced from the same sample in a study of blood T cells in healthy people across ages. Then a second PCR, running roughly 6 to 11 cycles, was carried out with a sample-barcoded 5' primer and a J-beta primer mix. Via MiXCR, TCRdb re-called the 5' RACE reads, giving one row per CDR3 protein. Of roughly 1.5 million distinct CDR3 sequences in the sample, 35% to 45% were seen once. Sequencing was done on a sample of blood. The receptors here all came from a woman aged 18-29 years in good health.

The chain carries TRBV5-5 and TRBJ2-1; 10 bases match TRBD2. Germline V gene lookup returns CDR1 SGHKS and CDR2 YYEKEE (reference sequence). The CDR3 runs 15 residues. V was clipped by 2 bases and J by 6 bases; unmatched bases: 5. The CDR3 protein is CASSLRLAGCNEQFF. CDR3 nucleotide sequence: TGTGCCAGCAGCTTAAGACTAGCGGGCTGCAATGAGCAGTTCTTC.

The V gene is TRBV30, the J gene TRBJ2-1; TRBD1 agrees at 8 bases. Germline assignment: CDR1 GTSNPN and CDR2 SVGIG (reference sequence). V was clipped by 1 base and J by 1 base; unmatched bases: 18. CDR3 length: 20 residues. Written as DNA, the CDR3 is TGTGCCTGGAGTGGAAGGTGGACAGGGTATGTAAGGGCTTCCTACAATGAGCAGTTCTTC. It translates to CAWSGRWTGYVRASYNEQFF. Complete variable domain (other parts from reference TRBV30 and TRBJ2-1): SQTIHQWPATLVQPVGSPLSLECTVEGTSNPNLYWYRQAAGRGLQLLFYSVGIGQISSEVPQNLSASRPQDRQFILSSKKLLLSDSGFYLCAWSGRWTGYVRASYNEQFFGPGTRLTVL.

This clonotype was found a few times. The rearrangement joins TRBV18 to TRBJ2-3; no reliable D call. Trimming stripped 2 bases from V and 2 bases from J, with 5 bases between. This CDR3 comprises 13 residues. Germline loops: CDR1 KGHSH, CDR2 LQKENI. The CDR3 protein is CASSPANTDTQYF. The CDR3 region has the DNA TGTGCCAGCTCACCAGCTAACACAGATACGCAGTATTTT.

V usage is TRBV25-1 and J usage is TRBJ1-4; D possibly corresponds to TRBD1 (6 bases). Germline V CDR1 and CDR2: MGHDK, SYGVNS. Deletions cut 3 bases from V and 8 bases from J, with 13 bases between. This CDR3 contains 14 residues. The CDR3: CASSEVVGAEKLFF. Written as DNA, the CDR3 is TGTGCCAGCAGTGAGGTGGTGGGGGCCGAAAAACTGTTTTTT.

This clonotype was found many times. The chain joins TRBV20-1 to TRBJ2-3; 8 bases fit TRBD1. The CDR3 length is 14 residues. Germline V gene sequence: CDR1 DFQATT, CDR2 SNEGSKA (reference sequence). J was trimmed by 0 bases and V by 5 bases; bases with no gene match: 4. CDR3 amino acids: CSARTGPSTDTQYF. The CDR3 DNA is TGCAGTGCTCGGACAGGGCCTAGCACAGATACGCAGTATTTT.